The 2 T cell receptor beta chains presented below share a single source sample, sequenced in a study of T-cell memory formation after mild COVID-19. TCRdb ran MiXCR on the 5' RACE reads and lists one entry per CDR3 protein. The sample includes some 600,000 distinct CDR3 sequences, around 15% of them seen just once. Sample: PBMCs or a T cell subset sorted from them (not recorded which). These receptor sequences come from an adult woman who had mild COVID-19 (a few samples of this study predate the infection). Cell type and time point are not known.

This clonotype was observed a few times. J is TRBJ2-1 and V is TRBV20-1, with 8 bases matching TRBD2. CDR1 is DFQATT, CDR2 SNEGSKA, per germline (reference sequence). V lost 4 bases to trimming and J lost 6 bases; unmatched junction nucleotides: 8. The CDR3 loop spans 14 amino acids. This CDR3 is CSAILAGIGNEQFF. The CDR3 nucleotides read TGCAGTGCTATATTAGCGGGAATTGGCAATGAGCAGTTCTTC.

This clonotype came up a few times. The chain employs TRBV6-2 or TRBV6-3 and TRBJ1-5; the D is unclear. Germline V gives CDR1 MNHEY, CDR2 SVGEGT. The CDR3 totals 16 residues. V dropped 5 bases and J dropped 0 bases, with 14 bases sitting between them. CDR3 nucleotides: TGTGCCAGCAGTCCGAGGACGGAGTATAGCAATCAGCCCCAGCATTTT. Its translation is CASSPRTEYSNQPQHF.